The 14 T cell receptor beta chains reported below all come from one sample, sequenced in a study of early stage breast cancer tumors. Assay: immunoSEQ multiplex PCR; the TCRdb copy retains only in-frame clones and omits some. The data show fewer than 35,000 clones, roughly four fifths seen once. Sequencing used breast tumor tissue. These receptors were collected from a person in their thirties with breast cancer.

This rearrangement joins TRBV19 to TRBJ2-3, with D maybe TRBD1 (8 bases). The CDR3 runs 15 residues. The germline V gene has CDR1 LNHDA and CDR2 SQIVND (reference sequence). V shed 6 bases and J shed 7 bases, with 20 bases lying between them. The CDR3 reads CASSQTGGESNTQYF. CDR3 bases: TGTGCCAGTAGCCAAACAGGGGGGGAATCCAATACGCAGTATTTT.

CDR3 loop: CASSHQRLSGNTIYF. The CDR3 nucleotides read TGTGCCAGCAGCCATCAGAGGCTTTCTGGAAACACCATATATTTT. The genes are TRBV5-5 and TRBJ1-3; no definite D call. CDR3 length: 15 amino acids. Germline CDR1 is SGHKS and CDR2 is YYEKEE (reference sequence). The V gene lost 4 bases and the J gene lost 1 base, with 12 bases spanning the gap.

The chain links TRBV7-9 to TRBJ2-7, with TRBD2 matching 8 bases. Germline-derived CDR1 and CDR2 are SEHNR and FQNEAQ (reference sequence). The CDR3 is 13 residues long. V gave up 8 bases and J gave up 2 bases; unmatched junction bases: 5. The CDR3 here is CASQREKTYEQYF. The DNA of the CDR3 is TGTGCCAGCCAGCGGGAGAAGACCTACGAGCAGTACTTC.

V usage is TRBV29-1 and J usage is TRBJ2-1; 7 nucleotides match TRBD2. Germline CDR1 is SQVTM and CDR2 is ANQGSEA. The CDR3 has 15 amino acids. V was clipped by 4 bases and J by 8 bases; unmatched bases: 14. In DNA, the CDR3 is TGCAGCGTTGGGGCGTCGGGCGGGAGCCGGGATGAGCAGTTCTTC. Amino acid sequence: CSVGASGGSRDEQFF.

As DNA, the CDR3 is TGTGCCAGCAGCTTTGCGGGAGAAGAGACCCAGTACTTC. It translates to CASSFAGEETQYF. The chain employs TRBV7-2 and TRBJ2-5; 7 nucleotides align to TRBD2. Germline lookup yields CDR1 SGHTA and CDR2 FQGNSA. V was pared by 3 bases and J by 3 bases, with 1 base of the junction left unmatched. The CDR3 has 13 amino acids.

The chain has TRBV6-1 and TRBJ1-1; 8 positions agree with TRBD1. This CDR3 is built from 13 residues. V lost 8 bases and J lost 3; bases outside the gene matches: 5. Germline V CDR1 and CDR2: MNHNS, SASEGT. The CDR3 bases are TGTGCCAGCGGGTCGACAGGGGACACTGAAGCTTTCTTT. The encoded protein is CASGSTGDTEAFF.

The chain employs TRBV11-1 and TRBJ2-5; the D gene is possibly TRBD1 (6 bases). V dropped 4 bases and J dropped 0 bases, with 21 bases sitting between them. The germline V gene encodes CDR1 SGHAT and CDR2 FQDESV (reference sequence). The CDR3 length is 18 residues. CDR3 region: CASSSRRETGTHQETQYF. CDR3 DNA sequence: TGTGCCAGCAGCTCCCGAAGGGAAACCGGGACACACCAAGAGACCCAGTACTTC.

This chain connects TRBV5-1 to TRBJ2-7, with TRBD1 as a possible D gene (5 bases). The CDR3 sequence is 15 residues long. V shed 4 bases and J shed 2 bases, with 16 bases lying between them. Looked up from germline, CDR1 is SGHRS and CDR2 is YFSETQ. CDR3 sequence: CASSPGPGQTYEQYF. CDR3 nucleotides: TGCGCCAGCAGCCCTGGGCCAGGGCAGACCTACGAGCAGTACTTC.

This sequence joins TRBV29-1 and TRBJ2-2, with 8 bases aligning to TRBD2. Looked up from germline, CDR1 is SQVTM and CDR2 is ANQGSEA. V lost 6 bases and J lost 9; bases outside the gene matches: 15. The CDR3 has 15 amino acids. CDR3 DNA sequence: TGCAGCGTCACCCTGGCAGTAGCGGGAAGTCGGGAGCTGTTTTTT. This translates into CSVTLAVAGSRELFF.

CDR3 in DNA: TGTGCCAGCAGTTCCTTTGGGGTGGGTGAGCAGTTCTTC. This gives the protein CASSSFGVGEQFF. V and J are TRBV27 and TRBJ2-1; D is unclear. The length of the CDR3 is 13 residues. The ends were cut back, 4 bases at V and 9 bases at J, with 13 bases in the middle. The germline V gene has CDR1 MNHEY and CDR2 SMNVEV (reference sequence).

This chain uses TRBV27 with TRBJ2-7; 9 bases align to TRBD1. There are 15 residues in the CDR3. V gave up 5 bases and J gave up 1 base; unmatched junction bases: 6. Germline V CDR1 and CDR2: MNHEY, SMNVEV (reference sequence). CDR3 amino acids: CASSLTGGLSYEQYF. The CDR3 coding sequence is TGTGCCAGCAGTCTAACAGGGGGCCTTTCCTACGAGCAGTACTTC.

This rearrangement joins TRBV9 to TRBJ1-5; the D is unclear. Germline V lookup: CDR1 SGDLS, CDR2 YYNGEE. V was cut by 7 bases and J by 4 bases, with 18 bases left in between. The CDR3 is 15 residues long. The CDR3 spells CASSLGGVANQPQHF. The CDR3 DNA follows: TGTGCCAGCTCACTAGGCGGGGTGGCAAATCAGCCCCAGCATTTT.

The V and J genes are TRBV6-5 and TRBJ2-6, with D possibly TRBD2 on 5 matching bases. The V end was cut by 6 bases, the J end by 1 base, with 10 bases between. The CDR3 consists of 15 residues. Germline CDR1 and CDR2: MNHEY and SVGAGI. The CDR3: CASRGAESGANVLTF. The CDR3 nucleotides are TGTGCCAGCAGGGGAGCGGAATCTGGGGCCAACGTCCTGACTTTC.

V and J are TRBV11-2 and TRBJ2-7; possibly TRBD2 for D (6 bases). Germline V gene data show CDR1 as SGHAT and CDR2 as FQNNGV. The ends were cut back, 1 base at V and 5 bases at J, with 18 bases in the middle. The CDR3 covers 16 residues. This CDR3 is CASSLVPGTLGNEQYF. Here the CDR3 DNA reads TGTGCCAGCAGCTTAGTCCCAGGGACTTTAGGAAACGAGCAGTACTTC.